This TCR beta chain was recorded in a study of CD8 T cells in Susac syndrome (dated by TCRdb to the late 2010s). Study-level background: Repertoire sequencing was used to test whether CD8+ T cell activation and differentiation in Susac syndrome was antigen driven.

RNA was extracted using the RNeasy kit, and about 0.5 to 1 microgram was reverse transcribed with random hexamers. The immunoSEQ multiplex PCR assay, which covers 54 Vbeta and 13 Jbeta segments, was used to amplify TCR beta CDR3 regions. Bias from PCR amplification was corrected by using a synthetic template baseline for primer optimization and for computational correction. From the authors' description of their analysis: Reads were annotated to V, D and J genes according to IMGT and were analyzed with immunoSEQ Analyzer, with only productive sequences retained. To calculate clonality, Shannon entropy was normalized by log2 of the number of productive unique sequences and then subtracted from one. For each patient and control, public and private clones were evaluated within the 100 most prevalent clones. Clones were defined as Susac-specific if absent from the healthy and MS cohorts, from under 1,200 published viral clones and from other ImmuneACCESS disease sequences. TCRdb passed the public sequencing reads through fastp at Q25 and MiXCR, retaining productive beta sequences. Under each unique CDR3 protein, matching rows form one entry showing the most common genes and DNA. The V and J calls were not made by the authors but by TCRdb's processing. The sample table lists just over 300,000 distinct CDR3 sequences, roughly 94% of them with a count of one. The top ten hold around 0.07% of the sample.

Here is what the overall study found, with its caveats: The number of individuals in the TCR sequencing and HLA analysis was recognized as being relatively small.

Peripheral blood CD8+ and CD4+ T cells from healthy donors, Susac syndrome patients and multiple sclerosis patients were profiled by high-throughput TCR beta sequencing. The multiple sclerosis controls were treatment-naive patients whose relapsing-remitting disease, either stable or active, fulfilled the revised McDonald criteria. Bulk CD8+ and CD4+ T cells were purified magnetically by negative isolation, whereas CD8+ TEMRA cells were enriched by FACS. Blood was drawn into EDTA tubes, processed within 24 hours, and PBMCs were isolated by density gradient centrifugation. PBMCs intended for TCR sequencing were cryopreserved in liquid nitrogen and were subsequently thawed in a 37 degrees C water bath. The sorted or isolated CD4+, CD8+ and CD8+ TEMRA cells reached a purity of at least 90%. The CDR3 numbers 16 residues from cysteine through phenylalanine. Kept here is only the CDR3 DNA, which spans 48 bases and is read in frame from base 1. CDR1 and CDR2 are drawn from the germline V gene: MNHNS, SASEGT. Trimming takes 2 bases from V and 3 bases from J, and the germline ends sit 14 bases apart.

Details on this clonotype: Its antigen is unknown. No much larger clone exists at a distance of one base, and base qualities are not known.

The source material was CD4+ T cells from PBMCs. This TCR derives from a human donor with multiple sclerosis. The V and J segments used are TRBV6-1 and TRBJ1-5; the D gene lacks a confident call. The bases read TGTGCCAGCAGTGAACAACCGGGGTCAGTCAATCAGCCCCAGCATTTT. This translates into CASSEQPGSVNQPQHF.